These T cell receptor beta chains were read from a single sample in a study of blood T cell repertoires in COVID-19. Measured with immunoSEQ multiplex PCR; TCRdb has only the in-frame clones, and not every one. The table lists roughly 120,000 clones, 90% of them singletons. The sequencing input was peripheral blood. Receptor source: a man in his forties or fifties with active COVID-19. Each CDR3 is given with its conserved first and last residue. The order of the fields is clone size, J gene, D gene, V gene, CDR3 DNA, CDR3 protein. D genes are given only for firm matches. The size field is filled for only some rows; it gives once, few, many or a size class.

clone_size: .; j_call: TRBJ2-1; d_call: .; v_call: TRBV12-5; cdr3_nt: TGTGCTAGTGGTGCCTCAGGGAGGAATGAGCAGTTCTTC; cdr3_aa: CASGASGRNEQFF
clone_size: .; j_call: TRBJ2-3; d_call: .; v_call: TRBV7-9; cdr3_nt: TGTGCCAGCAGCTTAGGGGCTGTGGGTGGCGATACGCAGTATTTT; cdr3_aa: CASSLGAVGGDTQYF
clone_size: .; j_call: TRBJ2-5; d_call: .; v_call: TRBV27; cdr3_nt: TGTGCCAGCAGTTTATTCCAACCGAAAGGCTGGCGGGGACGGCAAGAGACCCAGTACTTC; cdr3_aa: CASSLFQPKGWRGRQETQYF
clone_size: .; j_call: TRBJ1-2; d_call: TRBD1; v_call: TRBV7-9; cdr3_nt: TGTGCCAGCAGCCCGGGACAGACGGTCGCTGGCTACACCTTC; cdr3_aa: CASSPGQTVAGYTF
clone_size: .; j_call: TRBJ2-3; d_call: TRBD1; v_call: TRBV5-1; cdr3_nt: TGCGCCAGCAGCGCCGGGACAGGCACAGATACGCAGTATTTT; cdr3_aa: CASSAGTGTDTQYF
clone_size: .; j_call: TRBJ2-6; d_call: TRBD2; v_call: TRBV5-1; cdr3_nt: TGCGCCAGCAGCTTTGCGGGGGGGCAATCTGGGGCCAACGTCCTGACTTTC; cdr3_aa: CASSFAGGQSGANVLTF
clone_size: .; j_call: TRBJ1-1; d_call: .; v_call: TRBV19; cdr3_nt: TGTGCCAGTAGTATGAAGAGAGGTGCTATGAACACTGAAGCTTTCTTT; cdr3_aa: CASSMKRGAMNTEAFF
clone_size: .; j_call: TRBJ1-5; d_call: TRBD1; v_call: TRBV3-1/TRBV3-2; cdr3_nt: TGTGCCAGCAGCCAAGAAGGGACAGGGAGTCAGCCCCAGCATTTT; cdr3_aa: CASSQEGTGSQPQHF
clone_size: .; j_call: TRBJ2-5; d_call: TRBD2; v_call: TRBV11-3; cdr3_nt: TGTGCCAGCCAGGAACGGGGGGGTTGGGGAGAGACCCAGTACTTC; cdr3_aa: CASQERGGWGETQYF
clone_size: .; j_call: TRBJ2-5; d_call: .; v_call: TRBV19; cdr3_nt: TGTGCCAGTAGTAGCAGCGGACGGGAGACCCAGTACTTC; cdr3_aa: CASSSSGRETQYF
clone_size: .; j_call: TRBJ1-2; d_call: TRBD1; v_call: TRBV6-5; cdr3_nt: TGTGCCAGCAGTTTGGACAGGGGGCTTCGGTCGTACTTC; cdr3_aa: CASSLDRGLRSYF
clone_size: .; j_call: TRBJ1-1; d_call: .; v_call: TRBV11-2; cdr3_nt: TGTGCCAGCAGCTTAGCTGCGGAAACGAACACTGAAGCTTTCTTT; cdr3_aa: CASSLAAETNTEAFF
clone_size: once; j_call: TRBJ2-3; d_call: .; v_call: TRBV7-9; cdr3_nt: TGTGCCAGCAGCCACCGGGTCTTGGATACGCAGTATTTT; cdr3_aa: CASSHRVLDTQYF
clone_size: .; j_call: TRBJ2-3; d_call: TRBD2; v_call: TRBV6-6; cdr3_nt: TGTGCCAGCACCCCGCGGGAGGAGTGGGATACGCAGTATTTT; cdr3_aa: CASTPREEWDTQYF
clone_size: .; j_call: TRBJ2-5; d_call: .; v_call: TRBV5-1; cdr3_nt: TGCGCCAGCAGCACTGGACAGACACAAGAGACCCAGTACTTC; cdr3_aa: CASSTGQTQETQYF
clone_size: .; j_call: TRBJ1-1; d_call: .; v_call: TRBV2; cdr3_nt: TGTGCCAGCTCTTTGGGACAAAACACTGAAGCTTTCTTT; cdr3_aa: CASSLGQNTEAFF
clone_size: .; j_call: TRBJ1-1; d_call: .; v_call: TRBV18; cdr3_nt: TGTGCCAGCTCACAGCTTCGTCAGGGGATGAACACTGAAGCTTTCTTT; cdr3_aa: CASSQLRQGMNTEAFF
clone_size: .; j_call: TRBJ1-1; d_call: .; v_call: TRBV19; cdr3_nt: TGTGCCAGTAGTATCTATGCAGGCTATAACACTGAAGCTTTCTTT; cdr3_aa: CASSIYAGYNTEAFF
clone_size: .; j_call: TRBJ2-3; d_call: TRBD2; v_call: TRBV19; cdr3_nt: TGTGCCAGTAGTACAAGGACTAGCGGGAGAATAGATACGCAGTATTTT; cdr3_aa: CASSTRTSGRIDTQYF
clone_size: .; j_call: TRBJ2-5; d_call: .; v_call: TRBV6-5; cdr3_nt: TGTGCCAGCACCACCCCGGGTAAAGGGGCCCAGTACTTC; cdr3_aa: CASTTPGKGAQYF
clone_size: .; j_call: TRBJ2-6; d_call: .; v_call: TRBV5-1; cdr3_nt: TGCGCCAGCAGCTCCCTTGGGCCTGGGGCCAACGTCCTGACTTTC; cdr3_aa: CASSSLGPGANVLTF
clone_size: .; j_call: TRBJ2-5; d_call: TRBD1; v_call: TRBV24-1; cdr3_nt: TGTGCCACCAGTGATCCCAGGACAGGTGCGCAGACCCAGTACTTC; cdr3_aa: CATSDPRTGAQTQYF
clone_size: .; j_call: TRBJ2-1; d_call: TRBD1; v_call: TRBV24-1; cdr3_nt: TGTGCCACCAGTGATTACAGGGGGCCTATCTATGAGCAGTTCTTC; cdr3_aa: CATSDYRGPIYEQFF
clone_size: .; j_call: TRBJ2-2; d_call: .; v_call: TRBV2; cdr3_nt: TGTGCCAGCAGCTCGGGGGCCGGGGAGCTGTTTTTT; cdr3_aa: CASSSGAGELFF
clone_size: .; j_call: TRBJ2-3; d_call: TRBD2; v_call: TRBV6-1; cdr3_nt: TGTGCCAGCAGTGAACTGCGGGGGGCAACAGATACGCAGTATTTT; cdr3_aa: CASSELRGATDTQYF
clone_size: .; j_call: TRBJ2-7; d_call: TRBD2; v_call: TRBV7-9; cdr3_nt: TGTGCCAGCAGCTTCCAGGGACTAGCGGAAAACTACGAGCAGTACTTC; cdr3_aa: CASSFQGLAENYEQYF
clone_size: .; j_call: TRBJ2-2; d_call: TRBD1; v_call: TRBV11-2; cdr3_nt: TGTGCCAGCAGCCCATACTCGGCACGACAGGGGGCCACCGGGGAGCTGTTTTTT; cdr3_aa: CASSPYSARQGATGELFF
clone_size: .; j_call: TRBJ1-1; d_call: .; v_call: TRBV6-1; cdr3_nt: TGTGCCAGCAGTGAGGCAGGGTTTCTGAACACTGAAGCTTTCTTT; cdr3_aa: CASSEAGFLNTEAFF
clone_size: .; j_call: TRBJ1-6; d_call: .; v_call: TRBV7-7; cdr3_nt: TGTGCCAGCAGCTTCGCAGGGGCAAGTAGTTCACCCCTCCACTTT; cdr3_aa: CASSFAGASSSPLHF
clone_size: .; j_call: TRBJ1-5; d_call: .; v_call: TRBV21-1; cdr3_nt: TGTGCCAGCAGCCCCGGCAGGGGGCGTTATAGCAATCAGCCCCAGCATTTT; cdr3_aa: CASSPGRGRYSNQPQHF
clone_size: .; j_call: TRBJ1-1; d_call: .; v_call: TRBV27; cdr3_nt: TGTGCCAGCAGTCTGTCAACAGGGCTGGGCGCTTTCTTT; cdr3_aa: CASSLSTGLGAFF
clone_size: .; j_call: TRBJ1-1; d_call: TRBD1; v_call: TRBV18; cdr3_nt: TGTGCCAGCTTCAGACAGGGGGCTAGCACTGAAGCTTTCTTT; cdr3_aa: CASFRQGASTEAFF
clone_size: .; j_call: TRBJ2-7; d_call: TRBD2; v_call: TRBV18; cdr3_nt: TGTGCCAGCTCACCTCGCGGGACTAGCGGGGCCTACGAGCAGTACTTC; cdr3_aa: CASSPRGTSGAYEQYF
clone_size: .; j_call: TRBJ2-7; d_call: .; v_call: TRBV30; cdr3_nt: TGTGCCCCCAGGGGGCAGTACTTC; cdr3_aa: CAPRGQYF
clone_size: .; j_call: TRBJ2-5; d_call: .; v_call: TRBV13; cdr3_nt: TGTGCCAGCAGCTCCGGGAGTCGGGGAGAGACCCAGTACTTC; cdr3_aa: CASSSGSRGETQYF
clone_size: once; j_call: TRBJ2-5; d_call: TRBD1; v_call: TRBV3-1/TRBV3-2; cdr3_nt: TGTGCCAGCAGCCAAGGGGAGACCAGGGGGAGTCAAGAGACCCAGTACTTC; cdr3_aa: CASSQGETRGSQETQYF
clone_size: .; j_call: TRBJ2-5; d_call: TRBD2; v_call: TRBV4-2; cdr3_nt: TGTGCCAGCAGCCAAGAGAAGGCAGCGGGAGTAGGAGAGACCCAGTACTTC; cdr3_aa: CASSQEKAAGVGETQYF
clone_size: few; j_call: TRBJ2-1; d_call: TRBD2; v_call: TRBV6-5; cdr3_nt: TGTGCCAGCAGTTACGGGTTAGCGGGAGGTTGGAATGAGCAGTTCTTC; cdr3_aa: CASSYGLAGGWNEQFF
clone_size: .; j_call: TRBJ1-4; d_call: TRBD1; v_call: TRBV2; cdr3_nt: TGTGCCAGCAGAGATACAGGGGTATCTAATGAAAAACTGTTTTTT; cdr3_aa: CASRDTGVSNEKLFF
clone_size: .; j_call: TRBJ2-6; d_call: .; v_call: TRBV5-6; cdr3_nt: TGTGCCAGCAGTCTCGCACCGGGCTCTGGGGCCAACGTCCTGACTTTC; cdr3_aa: CASSLAPGSGANVLTF
clone_size: .; j_call: TRBJ2-3; d_call: TRBD1; v_call: TRBV11-2; cdr3_nt: TGTGCCAGCAGCTTATTTTCCGGGACAGGGAGTCCAGATACGCAGTATTTT; cdr3_aa: CASSLFSGTGSPDTQYF
clone_size: .; j_call: TRBJ2-7; d_call: TRBD1; v_call: TRBV29-1; cdr3_nt: TGCAGCGCGACAGGGTCCAGCGAGCAGTACTTC; cdr3_aa: CSATGSSEQYF
clone_size: .; j_call: TRBJ2-1; d_call: .; v_call: TRBV7-2; cdr3_nt: TGTGCCAGCAGCTTACCGACAGGTATGAGTACGGGTGAGCAGTTCTTC; cdr3_aa: CASSLPTGMSTGEQFF
clone_size: .; j_call: TRBJ2-6; d_call: TRBD1; v_call: TRBV5-6; cdr3_nt: TGTGCCAGCAGCTACCAGACAGGGTCTTCTGGGGCCAACGTCCTGACTTTC; cdr3_aa: CASSYQTGSSGANVLTF
clone_size: .; j_call: TRBJ1-1; d_call: .; v_call: TRBV4-1; cdr3_nt: TGCGCCAGCAGCCAAGGTTTTAGCACTGAAGCTTTCTTT; cdr3_aa: CASSQGFSTEAFF
clone_size: .; j_call: TRBJ2-5; d_call: .; v_call: TRBV9; cdr3_nt: TGTGCCAGCAGCGTAGGTTCAGGAGGGGAGACCCAGTACTTC; cdr3_aa: CASSVGSGGETQYF